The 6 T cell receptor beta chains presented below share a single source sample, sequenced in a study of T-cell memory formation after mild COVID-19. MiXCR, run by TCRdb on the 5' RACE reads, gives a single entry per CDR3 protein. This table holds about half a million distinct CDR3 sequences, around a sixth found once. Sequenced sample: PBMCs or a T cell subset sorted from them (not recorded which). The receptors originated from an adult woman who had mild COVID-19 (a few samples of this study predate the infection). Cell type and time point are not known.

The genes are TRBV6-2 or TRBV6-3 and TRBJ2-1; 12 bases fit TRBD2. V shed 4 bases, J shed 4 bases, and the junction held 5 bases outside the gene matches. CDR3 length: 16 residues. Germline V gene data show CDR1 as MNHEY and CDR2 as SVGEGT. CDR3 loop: CASSWQTSGRYNEQFF. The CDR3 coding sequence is TGTGCCAGCAGTTGGCAGACTAGCGGGAGATACAATGAGCAGTTCTTC.

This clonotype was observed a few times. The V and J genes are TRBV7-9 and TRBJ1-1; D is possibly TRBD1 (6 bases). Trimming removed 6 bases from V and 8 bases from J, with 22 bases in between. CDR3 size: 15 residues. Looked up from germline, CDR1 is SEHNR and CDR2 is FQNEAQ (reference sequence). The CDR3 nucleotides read TGTGCCAGCAGGGGGGCCCCTTCGAGAAGGCCAGAAGCTTTCTTT. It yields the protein CASRGAPSRRPEAFF.

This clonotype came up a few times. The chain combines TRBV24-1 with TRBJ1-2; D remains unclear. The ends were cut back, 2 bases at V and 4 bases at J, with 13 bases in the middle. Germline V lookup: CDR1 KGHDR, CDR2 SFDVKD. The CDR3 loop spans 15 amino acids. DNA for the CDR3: TGTGCCACCAGTGATTCAGCGACACTTTCCTATGGCTACACCTTC. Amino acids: CATSDSATLSYGYTF.

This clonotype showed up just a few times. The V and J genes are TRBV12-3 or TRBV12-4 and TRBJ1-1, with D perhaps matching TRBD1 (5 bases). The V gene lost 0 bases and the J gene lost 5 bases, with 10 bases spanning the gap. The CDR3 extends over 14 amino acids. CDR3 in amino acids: CASSLAGTGTEAFF. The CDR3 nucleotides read TGTGCCAGCAGTTTAGCCGGGACGGGGACTGAAGCTTTCTTT.

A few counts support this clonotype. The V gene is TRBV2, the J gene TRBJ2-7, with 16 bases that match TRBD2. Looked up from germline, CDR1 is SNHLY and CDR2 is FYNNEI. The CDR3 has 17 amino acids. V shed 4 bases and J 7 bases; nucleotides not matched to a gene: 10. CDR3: CASSGSLGLAGGQEQYF. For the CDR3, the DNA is TGTGCCAGCAGTGGGTCCTTGGGACTAGCGGGGGGGCAAGAGCAGTACTTC.

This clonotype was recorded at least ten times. The CDR3 nucleotides read TGTGCCACCAGTGACCCGGGACAGGTAGGCAATGAGCAGTTCTTC. Protein product: CATSDPGQVGNEQFF. The chain has TRBV24-1 and TRBJ2-1, with 8 bases identical to TRBD1. The CDR3 runs to 15 residues. J gave up 6 bases and V 4 bases, and 7 bases lay outside the gene matches. Germline assignment: CDR1 KGHDR and CDR2 SFDVKD.